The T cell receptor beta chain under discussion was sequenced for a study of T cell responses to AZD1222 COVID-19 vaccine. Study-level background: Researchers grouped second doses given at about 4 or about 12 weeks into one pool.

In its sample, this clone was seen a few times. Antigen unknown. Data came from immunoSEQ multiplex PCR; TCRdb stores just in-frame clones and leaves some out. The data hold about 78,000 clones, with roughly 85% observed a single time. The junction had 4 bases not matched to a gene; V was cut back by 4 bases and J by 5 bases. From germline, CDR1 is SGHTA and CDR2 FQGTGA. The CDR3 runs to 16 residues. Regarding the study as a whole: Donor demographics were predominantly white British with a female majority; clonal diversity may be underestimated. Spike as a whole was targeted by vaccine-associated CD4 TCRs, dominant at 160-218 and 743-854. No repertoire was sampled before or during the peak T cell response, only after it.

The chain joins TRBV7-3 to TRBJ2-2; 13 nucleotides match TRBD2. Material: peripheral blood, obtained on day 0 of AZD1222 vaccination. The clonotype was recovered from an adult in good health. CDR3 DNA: TGTGCCAGCAGCTCCCCGGGACTAGCGGGGACCGGGGAGCTGTTTTTT. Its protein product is CASSSPGLAGTGELFF.